These 2 T cell receptor beta chains came from one sample sequenced in a study of immune evolution from preneoplasia to lung adenocarcinoma. Using immunoSEQ multiplex PCR, the repertoire was profiled, and TCRdb retains in-frame clones only, with some absent. Here the sample spans some 9,500 clones, roughly 79% being singletons. Sequences were obtained from FFPE lung adenocarcinoma in situ tissue. These receptors were collected from an older person with lung adenocarcinoma.

The genes are TRBV6-1 and TRBJ2-1, with D perhaps TRBD1 (5 bases). Trimming took 2 bases from V and 9 from J, leaving 11 bases between them. This CDR3 is 13 amino acids long. The germline V gene has CDR1 MNHNS and CDR2 SASEGT. Here the CDR3 DNA reads TGTGCCAGCAGTGAACGACCGACAGCTGAGCAGTTCTTC. It codes for CASSERPTAEQFF.

This clone is large within its sample. This sequence joins TRBV5-6 and TRBJ1-1; 7 nucleotides align to TRBD1. The J segment lost 3 bases and the V segment lost 2 bases, leaving 13 bases of the junction unmatched. The V gene's germline CDR1 is SGHDT and CDR2 YYEEEE. CDR3 length: 17 amino acids. The CDR3 loop is CASSFPWARRGDTEAFF. CDR3 DNA: TGTGCCAGCAGCTTCCCGTGGGCCCGCAGGGGGGACACTGAAGCTTTCTTT.